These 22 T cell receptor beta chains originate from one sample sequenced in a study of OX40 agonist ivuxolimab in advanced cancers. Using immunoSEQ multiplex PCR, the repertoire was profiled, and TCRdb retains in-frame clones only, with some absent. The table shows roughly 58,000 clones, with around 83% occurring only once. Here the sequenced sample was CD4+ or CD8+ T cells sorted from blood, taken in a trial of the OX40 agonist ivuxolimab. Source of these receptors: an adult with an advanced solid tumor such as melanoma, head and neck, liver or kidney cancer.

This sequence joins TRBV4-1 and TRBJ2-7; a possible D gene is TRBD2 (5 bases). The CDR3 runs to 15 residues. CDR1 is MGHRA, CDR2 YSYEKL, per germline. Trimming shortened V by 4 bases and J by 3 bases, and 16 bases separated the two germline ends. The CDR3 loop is CASSRSFEGSYEQYF. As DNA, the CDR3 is TGCGCCAGCAGCCGAAGCTTCGAGGGCAGCTACGAGCAGTACTTC.

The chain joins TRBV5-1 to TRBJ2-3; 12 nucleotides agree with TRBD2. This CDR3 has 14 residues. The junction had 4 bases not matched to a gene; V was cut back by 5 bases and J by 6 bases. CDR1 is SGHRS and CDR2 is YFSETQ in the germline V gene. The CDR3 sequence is CASRRTSGVDTQYF. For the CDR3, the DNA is TGCGCCAGCAGAAGGACTAGCGGGGTGGATACGCAGTATTTT.

The CDR3 protein is CASSLAALSLQGAYYEQYF. In nucleotides, the CDR3 is TGTGCCAGCAGCTTAGCCGCCCTCTCCTTACAGGGGGCCTACTACGAGCAGTACTTC. The rearrangement joins TRBV7-8 to TRBJ2-7; TRBD1 matches at 9 bases. The CDR3 runs 19 residues. The junction had 15 bases not matched to a gene; V was cut back by 0 bases and J by 3 bases. Germline CDR1 reads SGHVS; CDR2 reads FQNEAQ.

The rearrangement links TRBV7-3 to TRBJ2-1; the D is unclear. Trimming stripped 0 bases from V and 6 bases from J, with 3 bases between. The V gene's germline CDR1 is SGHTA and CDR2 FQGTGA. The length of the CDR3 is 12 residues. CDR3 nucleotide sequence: TGTGCCAGCAGCTTAACGGGCAATGAGCAGTTCTTC. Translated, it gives CASSLTGNEQFF.

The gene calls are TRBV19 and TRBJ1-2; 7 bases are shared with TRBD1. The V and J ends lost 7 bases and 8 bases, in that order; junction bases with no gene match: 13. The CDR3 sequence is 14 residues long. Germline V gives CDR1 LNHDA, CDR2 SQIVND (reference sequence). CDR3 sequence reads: CASTTDRDRDGYTF. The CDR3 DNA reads TGTGCCAGTACTACAGACCGAGACAGGGACGGCTACACCTTC.

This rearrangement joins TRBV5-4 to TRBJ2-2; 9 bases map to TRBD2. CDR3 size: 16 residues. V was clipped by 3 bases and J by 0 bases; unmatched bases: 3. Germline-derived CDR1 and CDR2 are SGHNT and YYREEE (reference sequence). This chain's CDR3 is CASSSKREANTGELFF. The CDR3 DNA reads TGTGCCAGCAGCTCGAAGCGGGAGGCGAACACCGGGGAGCTGTTTTTT.

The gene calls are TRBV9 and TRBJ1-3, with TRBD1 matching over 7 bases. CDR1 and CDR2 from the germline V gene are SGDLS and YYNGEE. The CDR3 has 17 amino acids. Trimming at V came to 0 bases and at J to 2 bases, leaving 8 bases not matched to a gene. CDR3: CASSVGEGGYPGNTIYF. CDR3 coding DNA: TGTGCCAGCAGCGTAGGGGAAGGGGGCTATCCTGGAAACACCATATATTTT.

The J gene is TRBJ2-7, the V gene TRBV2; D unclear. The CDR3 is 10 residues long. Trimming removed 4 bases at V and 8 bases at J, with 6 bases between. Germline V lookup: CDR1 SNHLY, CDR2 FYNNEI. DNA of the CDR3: TGTGCCAGCAGTGGTTTACAGCAGTACTTC. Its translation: CASSGLQQYF.

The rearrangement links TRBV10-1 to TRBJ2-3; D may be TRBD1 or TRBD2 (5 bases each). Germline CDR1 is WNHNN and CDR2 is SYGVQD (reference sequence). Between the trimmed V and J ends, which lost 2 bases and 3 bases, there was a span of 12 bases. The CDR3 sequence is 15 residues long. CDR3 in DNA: TGCGCCAGCAGTGAGGAGGGGCTGGAGACAGATACGCAGTATTTT. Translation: CASSEEGLETDTQYF.

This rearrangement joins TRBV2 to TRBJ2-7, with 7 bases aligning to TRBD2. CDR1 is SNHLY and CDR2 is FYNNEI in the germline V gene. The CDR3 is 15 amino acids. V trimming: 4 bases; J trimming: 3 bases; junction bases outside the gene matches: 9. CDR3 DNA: TGTGCCAGCAGTGGGGAGGGATTGAGCTACTACGAGCAGTACTTC. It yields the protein CASSGEGLSYYEQYF.

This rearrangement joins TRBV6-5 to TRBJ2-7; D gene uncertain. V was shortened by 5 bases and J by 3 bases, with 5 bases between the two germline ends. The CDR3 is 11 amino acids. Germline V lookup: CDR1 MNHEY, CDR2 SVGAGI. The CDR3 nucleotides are TGTGCCAGCAGTGCCTACTACGAGCAGTACTTC. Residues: CASSAYYEQYF.

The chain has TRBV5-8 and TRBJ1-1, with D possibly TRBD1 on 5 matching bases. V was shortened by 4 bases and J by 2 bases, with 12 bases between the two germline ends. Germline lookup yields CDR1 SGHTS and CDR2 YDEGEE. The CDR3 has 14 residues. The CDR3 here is CASSLGPINTEAFF. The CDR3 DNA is TGTGCCAGCAGCCTGGGACCGATTAACACTGAAGCTTTCTTT.

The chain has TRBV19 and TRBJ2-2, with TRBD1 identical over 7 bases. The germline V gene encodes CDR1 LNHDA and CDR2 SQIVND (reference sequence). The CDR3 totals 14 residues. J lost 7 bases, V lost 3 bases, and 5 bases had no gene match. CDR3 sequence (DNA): TGTGCCAGTAGTATGCAGGGGGTAATCGGGGAGCTGTTTTTT. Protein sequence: CASSMQGVIGELFF.

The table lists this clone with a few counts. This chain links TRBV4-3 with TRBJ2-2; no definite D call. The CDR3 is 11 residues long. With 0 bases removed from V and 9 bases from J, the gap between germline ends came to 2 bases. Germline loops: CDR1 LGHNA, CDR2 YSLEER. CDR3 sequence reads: CASSQERELFF. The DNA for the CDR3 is TGCGCCAGCAGCCAAGAGAGGGAGCTGTTTTTT.

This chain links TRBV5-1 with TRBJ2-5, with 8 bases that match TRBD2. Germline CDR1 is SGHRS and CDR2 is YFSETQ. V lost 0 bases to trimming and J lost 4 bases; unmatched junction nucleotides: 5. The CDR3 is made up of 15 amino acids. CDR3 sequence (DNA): TGCGCCAGCAGCTTGGGCTACGGGGGGGCAGAGACCCAGTACTTC. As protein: CASSLGYGGAETQYF.

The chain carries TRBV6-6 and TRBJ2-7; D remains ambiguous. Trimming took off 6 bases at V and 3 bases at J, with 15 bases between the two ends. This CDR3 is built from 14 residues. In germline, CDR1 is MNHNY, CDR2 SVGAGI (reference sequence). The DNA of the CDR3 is TGTGCCAGCAGACGAGACGGTCCTAACTACGAGCAGTACTTC. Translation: CASRRDGPNYEQYF.

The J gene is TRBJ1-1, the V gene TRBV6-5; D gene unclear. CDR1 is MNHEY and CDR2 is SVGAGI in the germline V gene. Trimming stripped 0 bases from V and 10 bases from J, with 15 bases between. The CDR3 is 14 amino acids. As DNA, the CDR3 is TGTGCCAGCAGTTACTCGCAGGCATCCGTTGGAGCTTTCTTT. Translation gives CASSYSQASVGAFF.

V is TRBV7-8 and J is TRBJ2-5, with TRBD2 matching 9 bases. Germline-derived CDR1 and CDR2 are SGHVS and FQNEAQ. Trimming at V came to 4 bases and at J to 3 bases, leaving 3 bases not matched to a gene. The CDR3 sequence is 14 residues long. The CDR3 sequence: CASSYSSGKETQYF. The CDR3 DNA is TGTGCCAGCAGCTACTCTAGCGGGAAAGAGACCCAGTACTTC.

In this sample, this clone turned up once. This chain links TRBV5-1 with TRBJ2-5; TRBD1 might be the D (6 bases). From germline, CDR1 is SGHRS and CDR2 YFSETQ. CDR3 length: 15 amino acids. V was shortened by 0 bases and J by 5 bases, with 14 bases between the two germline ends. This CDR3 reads CASSLANREEETQYF. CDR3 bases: TGCGCCAGCAGCTTGGCTAACAGGGAAGAGGAGACCCAGTACTTC.

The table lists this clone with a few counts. The CDR3 bases are TGTGCCAGCAGTGAAGCGCGGGAGCCGCCCCAGCATTTT. Its translation: CASSEAREPPQHF. The chain combines TRBV6-1 with TRBJ1-5; D not resolved. In germline, CDR1 is MNHNS, CDR2 SASEGT. The CDR3 is made up of 13 amino acids. V lost 0 bases and J lost 9, with 9 bases in between.

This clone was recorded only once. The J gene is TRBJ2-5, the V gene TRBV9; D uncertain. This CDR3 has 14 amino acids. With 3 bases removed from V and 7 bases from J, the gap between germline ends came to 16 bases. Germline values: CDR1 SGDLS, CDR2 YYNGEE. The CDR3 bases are TGTGCCAGCAGCGGCCGGGCCTCCGACGGGACCCAGTACTTC. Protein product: CASSGRASDGTQYF.

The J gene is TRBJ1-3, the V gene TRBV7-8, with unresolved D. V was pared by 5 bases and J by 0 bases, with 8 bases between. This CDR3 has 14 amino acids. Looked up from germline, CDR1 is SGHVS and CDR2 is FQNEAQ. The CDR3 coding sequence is TGTGCCAGCAGCCCACAGCACTCTGGAAACACCATATATTTT. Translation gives CASSPQHSGNTIYF.